The clone carrying this T cell receptor (beta chain) was counted at least ten times. Its antigen remains unknown. The data derive from a study of CD8 T cells in ankylosing spondylitis. TCRdb ran MiXCR on the 5' RACE reads and lists one entry per CDR3 protein. The top ten clones hold approximately 35% of a sample with about 7,000 distinct CDR3 sequences, approximately 2.7% of them seen once. Study results and limitations: Reports of some motif variants in reactive arthritis synovial fluid and blood predate this one. Reports say disease-linked clones showed up significantly more in matched ankylosing spondylitis synovial fluid.

From germline, CDR1 is SGDLS and CDR2 YYNGEE. Losses at the gene ends were 3 bases for V and 2 bases for J; bases not matched to a gene: 8. This CDR3 has 18 residues. This receptor was obtained from a female donor with ankylosing spondylitis or in good health (not recorded which). The V call is TRBV9, the J call TRBJ2-2, with 12 positions matching TRBD2. Sequencing used blood, either unsorted or a sorted T cell fraction (not recorded which). The CDR3 DNA reads TGTGCCAGCAGCGGTCGACTAGCGGGGGATAGTAACACCGGGGAGCTGTTTTTT. It translates to CASSGRLAGDSNTGELFF.